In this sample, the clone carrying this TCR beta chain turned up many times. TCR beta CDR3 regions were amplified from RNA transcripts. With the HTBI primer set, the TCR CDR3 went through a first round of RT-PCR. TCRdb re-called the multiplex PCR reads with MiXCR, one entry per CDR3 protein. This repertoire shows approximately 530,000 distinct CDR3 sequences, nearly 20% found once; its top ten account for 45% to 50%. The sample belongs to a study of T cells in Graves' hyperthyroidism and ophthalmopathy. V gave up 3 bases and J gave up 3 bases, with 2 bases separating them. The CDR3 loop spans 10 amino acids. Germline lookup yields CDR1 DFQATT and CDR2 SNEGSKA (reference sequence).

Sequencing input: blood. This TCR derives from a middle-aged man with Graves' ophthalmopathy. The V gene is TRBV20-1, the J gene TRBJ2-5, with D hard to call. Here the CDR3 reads CSASEETQYF. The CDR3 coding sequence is TGCAGTGCTAGTGAAGAGACCCAGTACTTC.